One sample yielded the 27 T cell receptor beta chains listed below, sequenced in a study of blood T cells in healthy people across ages. Sample-barcoded 5' priming and a J-beta primer mix drove a second PCR of about 7 to 11 cycles. One entry per CDR3 protein results from TCRdb running MiXCR on the 5' RACE reads. The sample includes 1.5 million to 2 million distinct CDR3 sequences, roughly a third seen only once; the top ten take 10% to 12%. The sample comprised blood. The source of these receptors is a woman younger than 45 in good health.

This clonotype was observed a handful of times. This chain joins TRBV12-5 and TRBJ1-2, with TRBD1 as a possible D gene (6 bases). Germline CDR1 reads LGHNT; CDR2 reads FRNRAP. Trimming took off 0 bases at V and 3 bases at J, with 23 bases between the two ends. CDR3 length equals 19 residues. The CDR3 sequence: CASGLVYEQGVISDYGYTF. The CDR3 nucleotides are TGTGCTAGTGGTTTGGTATATGAACAGGGCGTGATTTCTGACTATGGCTACACCTTC.

This chain uses TRBV9 with TRBJ2-3, with TRBD1 as a possible D gene (5 bases). Germline V gene data show CDR1 as SGDLS and CDR2 as YYNGEE. This CDR3 region has 14 residues. V dropped 3 bases and J dropped 4 bases, with 12 bases sitting between them. The CDR3 sequence: CASSEVGVADTQYF. The CDR3 DNA sequence: TGTGCCAGCAGCGAAGTAGGGGTCGCAGATACGCAGTATTTT.

This clonotype has a handful of counts. V is TRBV7-2 and J is TRBJ2-7; 13 bases map to TRBD2. The CDR3 runs 17 residues. The germline CDR1 and CDR2 sequences are SGHTA and FQGNSA. The J segment lost 2 bases and the V segment lost 5 bases, leaving 9 bases of the junction unmatched. The CDR3 region is CASSPTSGGLSAYEQYF. As DNA, the CDR3 is TGTGCCAGCAGCCCGACTAGCGGGGGGCTATCCGCCTACGAGCAGTACTTC.

The chain carries TRBV10-3 and TRBJ2-7; 14 bases are shared with TRBD2. V dropped 4 bases and J dropped 5; count of bases not matched to a gene: 7. Germline CDR1 is ENHRY and CDR2 is SYGVKD. This CDR3 comprises 16 residues. The CDR3 sequence is CAISATGTSGSHEQYF. The CDR3 coding sequence is TGTGCCATCAGTGCTACCGGGACTAGCGGGAGCCACGAGCAGTACTTC.

This clonotype was seen more than once but under ten times. The V call is TRBV2, the J call TRBJ2-5, with 7 bases identical to TRBD1. Germline V gene data show CDR1 as SNHLY and CDR2 as FYNNEI. This CDR3 region has 15 residues. V lost 8 bases and J lost 5; bases outside the gene matches: 14. The CDR3: CASGQEARRSETQYF. The CDR3 DNA is TGTGCCAGCGGACAGGAGGCCAGGCGGTCGGAGACCCAGTACTTC.

The CDR3 DNA follows: TGCGCCAGCAGCTTGCGGGAGGGTTCCTTTTACGAGCAGTACTTC. It is translated as CASSLREGSFYEQYF. The genes are TRBV5-1 and TRBJ2-7, with TRBD2 matching 8 bases. The germline CDR1 and CDR2 sequences are SGHRS and YFSETQ. Trimming took 1 base from V and 4 from J; bases not matched to a gene: 7. This CDR3 region has 15 residues.

This clonotype was seen only a few times. The chain recombines TRBV5-1 with TRBJ2-5, with D maybe TRBD2 (5 bases). This CDR3 has 15 amino acids. With 1 base removed from V and 4 bases from J, the gap between germline ends came to 14 bases. The V gene's germline CDR1 is SGHRS and CDR2 YFSETQ. The DNA of the CDR3 is TGCGCCAGCAGCTTGCTTCCGGGGAATAGAGAGACCCAGTACTTC. Amino acids: CASSLLPGNRETQYF.

Notes on this clonotype: At one boundary the junction diverges from the germline segment, which might be a read error. V and J are TRBV6-1 and TRBJ2-4; 7 nucleotides line up with TRBD2. The germline CDR1 and CDR2 sequences are MNHNS and SASEGT. The CDR3 extends over 15 amino acids. Here the CDR3 DNA reads TGTGCCAGCAGCACCGGGGGGTTGAGTCAAAACATCCAGTACTTC. Translation: CASSTGGLSQNIQYF.

There are a few counts of this clonotype. This chain joins TRBV20-1 and TRBJ2-5; a weak D match, TRBD1 (5 bases). Per germline, CDR1 DFQATT and CDR2 SNEGSKA (reference sequence). This CDR3 is built from 13 residues. Trimming left V 6 bases short and J 5 bases short, with 16 bases between. CDR3 residues: CSAPPGLRETQYF. CDR3 in DNA: TGCAGTGCCCCCCCAGGGTTGAGGGAGACCCAGTACTTC.

The chain combines TRBV5-1 with TRBJ2-1; possibly TRBD1 for D (6 bases). Deletions cut 3 bases from V and 0 bases from J, with 7 bases between. The CDR3 is made up of 14 amino acids. Germline lookup yields CDR1 SGHRS and CDR2 YFSETQ. The CDR3 here is CASSWTVSYNEQFF. CDR3 in DNA: TGCGCCAGCAGCTGGACAGTCTCCTACAATGAGCAGTTCTTC. The whole variable domain, remainder taken from reference TRBV5-1 and TRBJ2-1, is KAGVTQTPRYLIKTRGQQVTLSCSPISGHRSVSWYQQTPGQGLQFLFEYFSETQRNKGNFPGRFSGRQFSNSRSEMNVSTLELGDSALYLCASSWTVSYNEQFFGPGTRLTVL.

This clonotype occurred a few times. The chain employs TRBV10-2 and TRBJ2-1, with 7 bases that match TRBD1. Trimming cost V 6 bases and J 1 base; bases outside gene matches: 6. The CDR3 has 15 amino acids. Germline V gives CDR1 WSHSY, CDR2 SAAADI. The CDR3 DNA reads TGCGCCAGCAGAGAACAGGGGCTTTCCTACAATGAGCAGTTCTTC. It is translated as CASREQGLSYNEQFF.

The chain couples TRBV27 to TRBJ2-6; D is unclear. V dropped 3 bases and J dropped 8 bases, with 5 bases sitting between them. The CDR3 has 12 amino acids. CDR1 MNHEY and CDR2 SMNVEV come from the germline V gene (reference sequence). The CDR3 nucleotides read TGTGCCAGCAGTTTCCTACCCAACGTCCTGACTTTC. Residues: CASSFLPNVLTF.

Turning to this clonotype: A read error may produce the germline difference seen at one junction end. The chain uses TRBV10-3 and TRBJ2-7; 12 nucleotides line up with TRBD1. The V gene's germline CDR1 is ENHRY and CDR2 SYGVKD. CDR3 size: 16 residues. The CDR3 loop is CAFSDWDRGPSYEQYF. In DNA, the CDR3 is TGTGCCTTCAGTGATTGGGACAGGGGGCCCTCCTACGAGCAGTACTTC.

This chain connects TRBV25-1 to TRBJ2-1; the D gene is possibly TRBD1 (6 bases). This CDR3 contains 13 residues. Between the trimmed V and J ends, which lost 5 bases and 9 bases, there was a span of 14 bases. Germline V CDR1 and CDR2: MGHDK, SYGVNS. CDR3 in amino acids: CASSRQGKGEQFF. In nucleotides, the CDR3 is TGTGCCAGCAGTCGGCAGGGGAAGGGTGAGCAGTTCTTC.

This clonotype was seen only a few times. The chain joins TRBV5-1 to TRBJ2-5, with a weak D call TRBD1 (5 bases). The CDR3 runs to 15 residues. CDR1 is SGHRS and CDR2 is YFSETQ in the germline V gene. The ends were cut back, 4 bases at V and 1 base at J, with 14 bases in the middle. The CDR3 bases are TGCGCCAGCAGCCCCGGACAAGCCTCCCAAGAGACCCAGTACTTC. It is translated as CASSPGQASQETQYF.

This chain joins TRBV27 and TRBJ1-6; the D is unclear. V was pared by 2 bases and J by 4 bases, with 12 bases between. Germline CDR1 MNHEY, CDR2 SMNVEV (reference sequence). The CDR3 length is 16 residues. The CDR3 protein is CASSLRRQAYNSPLHF. The CDR3 nucleotides are TGTGCCAGCAGTTTAAGGAGGCAGGCTTATAATTCACCCCTCCACTTT.

V and J are TRBV28 and TRBJ1-6, with no clear D. This CDR3 is 13 amino acids long. The V and J ends lost 8 bases and 6 bases respectively, with 11 bases between them. Germline loops: CDR1 MDHEN, CDR2 SYDVKM. Here the CDR3 reads CASDWRPNSPLHF. In DNA form, the CDR3 reads TGTGCCAGCGACTGGCGGCCTAATTCACCCCTCCACTTT.

The chain is built from TRBV2 and TRBJ1-2, with D unresolved. The germline V gene has CDR1 SNHLY and CDR2 FYNNEI. The CDR3 covers 14 residues. V lost 7 bases and J lost 4, with 16 bases in between. CDR3 nucleotide sequence: TGTGCCAGCACCCCAAAGGTACTCAGCTATGGCTACACCTTC. Translation: CASTPKVLSYGYTF.

This clonotype was counted a few times. This chain joins TRBV5-6 and TRBJ2-1; 7 bases are a match to TRBD2. J was trimmed by 5 bases and V by 3 bases; bases with no gene match: 2. CDR1 SGHDT and CDR2 YYEEEE come from the germline V gene. This CDR3 is built from 13 residues. CDR3 region: CASSSLAHNEQFF. The CDR3 nucleotides read TGTGCCAGCAGCTCACTAGCGCACAATGAGCAGTTCTTC.

Worth noting for this clonotype: A much larger clone differs from this one at a single base, so this may be a read error. CDR3 DNA: TGTGCCAGCAGCCCCGAAAGGACTAGCGCAAACACAGATACGCAGTATTTT. It codes for CASSPERTSANTDTQYF. V is TRBV7-2 and J is TRBJ2-3; 9 bases are shared with TRBD2. The germline gives CDR1 SGHTA, CDR2 FQGNSA. There are 17 residues in the CDR3. Losses at the gene ends were 5 bases for V and 2 bases for J; bases not matched to a gene: 11. Full variable domain (rest looked up from reference TRBV7-2 and TRBJ2-3): GAGVSQSPSNKVTEKGKDVELRCDPISGHTALYWYRQSLGQGLEFLIYFQGNSAPDKSGLPSDRFSAERTGGSVSTLTIQRTQQEDSAVYLCASSPERTSANTDTQYFGPGTRLTVL.

V and J are TRBV10-3 and TRBJ1-1, with a tentative D call TRBD1 (5 bases). The CDR3 is 14 residues long. From germline, CDR1 is ENHRY and CDR2 SYGVKD. V gave up 3 bases and J gave up 0 bases, with 8 bases separating them. CDR3 bases: TGTGCCATCAGTGACTCCAGGGTGAACACTGAAGCTTTCTTT. This sequence encodes CAISDSRVNTEAFF.

The table lists this clonotype with a few counts. The J gene is TRBJ2-5, the V gene TRBV20-1, with D possibly TRBD1 on 6 matching bases. Trimming pared 0 bases from V and 5 bases from J, leaving 13 bases between. This CDR3 contains 14 residues. Germline V CDR1 and CDR2: DFQATT, SNEGSKA (reference sequence). CDR3 region: CSARDLQGFETQYF. DNA for the CDR3: TGCAGTGCTAGAGATCTACAGGGATTTGAGACCCAGTACTTC.

The chain carries TRBV4-1 and TRBJ1-1; weak D call: TRBD1 (5 bases). V shed 4 bases and J shed 7 bases, with 13 bases lying between them. Germline lookup yields CDR1 MGHRA and CDR2 YSYEKL. CDR3 length: 13 residues. As DNA, the CDR3 is TGCGCCAGCAGCCGATCGGGGCCCCTTGAAGCTTTCTTT. Translated: CASSRSGPLEAFF.

Written as DNA, the CDR3 is TGCGCCAGCAGCCAAGACCAGGGCCTTAACTATGGCTACACCTTC. Translation gives CASSQDQGLNYGYTF. The chain has TRBV4-1 and TRBJ1-2, with a weak D call TRBD1 (5 bases). The CDR3 runs to 15 residues. Germline values: CDR1 MGHRA, CDR2 YSYEKL. Trimming took off 0 bases at V and 1 base at J, with 9 bases between the two ends.

The J gene is TRBJ2-3, the V gene TRBV20-1, with D perhaps assigned TRBD1 or TRBD2 (6 bases each). V dropped 6 bases and J dropped 7 bases, with 20 bases sitting between them. Germline V CDR1 and CDR2: DFQATT, SNEGSKA (reference sequence). The length of the CDR3 is 14 residues. Here the CDR3 DNA reads TGCAGTGCCCCCGAGGGGGGCTCGGTGAATACGCAGTATTTT. Amino acid sequence: CSAPEGGSVNTQYF.

This clonotype was counted only a few times. This rearrangement joins TRBV28 to TRBJ1-5; unclear D gene. The CDR3 is 12 amino acids. The germline gives CDR1 MDHEN, CDR2 SYDVKM. V was shortened by 5 bases and J by 6 bases, with 8 bases between the two germline ends. CDR3 sequence (DNA): TGTGCCAGCAGTCTTCAGGTTCAGCCCCAGCATTTT. This sequence encodes CASSLQVQPQHF.

The V call is TRBV4-1, the J call TRBJ2-6; tentative D call: TRBD1 (6 bases). The germline gives CDR1 MGHRA, CDR2 YSYEKL. The CDR3 is 15 amino acids. Trimming took 1 base from V and 2 from J, leaving 6 bases between them. The CDR3 spells CASSQAGAGANVLTF. In DNA form, the CDR3 reads TGCGCCAGCAGCCAAGCAGGGGCTGGGGCCAACGTCCTGACTTTC.